This T cell receptor beta chain was profiled in a study of blood T cell repertoires in COVID-19 (dated by TCRdb to the early 2020s). About the investigation overall: Collaborator samples came from the United States, Italy and Spain and covered acute and convalescent phases of COVID-19. The repertoires were released in a freely available public database intended as a resource for research on the immune response to SARS-CoV-2. The prospective study material was composed of cDNA or gDNA derived from T cells, B-cell-depleted T cells, or PBMCs. The sample metadata nearly always contained a de-identified subject ID, COVID-19 status, age in years and sex. Where HLA class I and class II types were available, the types were taken from metadata supplied by the sample provider, not from assay-based typing. Samples came from the ongoing ImmuneRACE study (first 160 participants) plus 1,254 subjects from 6 global collaborators. Subjects who had been exposed to COVID-19, were actively infected with it, or had recovered from it provided the deeply sampled blood TCRbeta repertoires that made up the dataset.

Study-level results and caveats: The amount of clinical and demographic metadata varied by source and participant and was provided uncurated.

The immunoSEQ Assay, a bias-controlled multiplex PCR, was used to amplify TCRbeta CDR3 regions from genomic DNA. The published analysis was carried out like this. The number of nucleated cells in each sample was estimated from the amplification of reference gene primers within the assay. To quantify the absolute abundance of each unique TCRbeta CDR3 rearrangement, sequence reads were collapsed and filtered. For each sample, productive Simpson clonality was calculated by taking the square root of Simpson's diversity index across productive rearrangements. TCRdb provides this immuneACCESS table in a form limited to in-frame rearrangements. Some clones are lacking; in checked studies, under half of them reflect an unresolved V gene, and why the rest are absent is not known. V, J and clone size are taken as reported in that table, and D and trimming were inferred from the DNA itself. This sample lists tens of thousands of clones; roughly four fifths were detected once. The ten largest clones represent under 45% of the sample.

Each collaborating institution followed its own protocols to collect whole blood in K2EDTA tubes. Collaborator samples were shipped for TCRbeta analysis as frozen whole blood, isolated PBMCs, or DNA extracted from either sample type. The CDR3, from cysteine to phenylalanine, totals 15 residues. Of all the DNA, just the CDR3 is kept, 45 bases in frame from base 1. CDR1 and CDR2, per the germline V gene, are SGHRS and YFSETQ. Deletion took 0 bases off V and 6 bases off J, with a span of 13 bases between the germline ends. As regards this clone: No antigen is known for it. One base away there is no much larger clone; base qualities are not given.

Recombination linked TRBV5-1 to TRBJ2-1; TRBD1 could be the D gene, as 5 bases match. Sequenced input: peripheral blood. The receptor was derived from a human donor in a cohort sampled during active COVID-19. For the CDR3, the sequence is CASSLAPTRVNEQFF. The sequenced DNA: TGCGCCAGCAGCTTGGCCCCAACCAGGGTCAATGAGCAGTTCTTC.